This is a list of T cell receptor beta chains from one sample in a study of shared clonotypes between healthy human individuals. Measured with immunoSEQ multiplex PCR; TCRdb has only the in-frame clones, and not every one. This repertoire shows about 480,000 clones, about four fifths found once; its top ten account for about an eighth. Material for sequencing was PBMCs. All receptors derive from a middle-aged woman in good health. Some clones in this sample may be carry-over from other donors' samples. The CDR3 runs from the conserved cysteine through the conserved F or W. The order of the fields is V gene, clone size, J gene, D gene, CDR3 protein, CDR3 DNA. D genes are given only for firm matches. Clone size is shown for a subset of rows, as once, few, many or a class of expanded clone.

V: TRBV7-9; size: -; J: TRBJ2-2; D: TRBD2; CDR3: CASRPRGTSGRKTGELFF; DNA: TGTGCCAGCAGGCCAAGGGGGACTAGCGGGAGAAAAACCGGGGAGCTGTTTTTT
V: TRBV7-9; size: -; J: TRBJ2-1; D: TRBD2; CDR3: CASSFTQRERAEQFF; DNA: TGTGCCAGCAGCTTTACCCAGCGGGAGCGGGCGGAGCAGTTCTTC
V: TRBV6-4; size: -; J: TRBJ2-7; D: TRBD1; CDR3: CASSDSPGQGDYEQYF; DNA: TGTGCCAGCAGTGACTCACCGGGACAGGGGGACTACGAGCAGTACTTC
V: TRBV11-2; size: -; J: TRBJ1-1; D: -; CDR3: CASSLDGAGDTEAFF; DNA: TGTGCCAGCAGCTTAGATGGGGCCGGGGACACTGAAGCTTTCTTT
V: TRBV28; size: -; J: TRBJ1-5; D: -; CDR3: CASILGGEGNQPQHF; DNA: TGTGCCAGCATCCTGGGGGGGGAGGGCAATCAGCCCCAGCATTTT
V: TRBV13; size: -; J: TRBJ2-7; D: -; CDR3: CASSQRRYEQYF; DNA: TGTGCCAGCAGCCAACGACGGTACGAGCAGTACTTC
V: TRBV7-8; size: -; J: TRBJ1-2; D: -; CDR3: CASSLRAYGYTF; DNA: TGTGCCAGCAGCTTAAGGGCCTATGGCTACACCTTC
V: TRBV11-2; size: -; J: TRBJ2-5; D: -; CDR3: CASSLLGWETQYF; DNA: TGTGCCAGCAGCTTACTGGGTTGGGAGACCCAGTACTTC
V: TRBV5-6; size: -; J: TRBJ1-4; D: TRBD1; CDR3: CASSPRQGATNEKLFF; DNA: TGTGCCAGCAGCCCTCGACAGGGCGCAACTAATGAAAAACTGTTTTTT
V: TRBV10-3; size: -; J: TRBJ1-1; D: TRBD1; CDR3: CAISTTGVTEAFF; DNA: TGTGCCATCAGCACCACAGGGGTCACTGAAGCTTTCTTT
V: TRBV9; size: -; J: TRBJ2-5; D: -; CDR3: CASSVALGEETQYF; DNA: TGTGCCAGCAGCGTAGCATTAGGGGAAGAGACCCAGTACTTC
V: TRBV5-6; size: -; J: TRBJ2-5; D: TRBD1; CDR3: CASSLWLGQGMETQYF; DNA: TGTGCCAGCAGCTTGTGGTTGGGACAGGGGATGGAGACCCAGTACTTC
V: TRBV18; size: -; J: TRBJ2-5; D: -; CDR3: CASSPPLQETQYF; DNA: TGTGCCAGCTCACCACCTCTCCAAGAGACCCAGTACTTC
V: TRBV7-7; size: -; J: TRBJ2-6; D: TRBD1; CDR3: CASSLGQGAGANVLTF; DNA: TGTGCTAGCAGCTTAGGTCAGGGGGCTGGGGCCAACGTCCTGACTTTC
V: TRBV11-2; size: -; J: TRBJ2-1; D: TRBD2; CDR3: CASSLQVSSGRNEQFF; DNA: TGTGCCAGCAGCCTACAGGTATCTAGCGGGAGAAATGAGCAGTTCTTC
V: TRBV7-9; size: -; J: TRBJ2-7; D: -; CDR3: CASSLINEQYF; DNA: TGTGCCAGCAGCTTAATCAACGAGCAGTACTTC
V: TRBV28; size: few; J: TRBJ1-4; D: TRBD1; CDR3: CASSTGQGREKLFF; DNA: TGTGCCAGCAGCACGGGACAGGGGAGAGAAAAACTGTTTTTT
V: TRBV11-3; size: few; J: TRBJ2-1; D: TRBD2; CDR3: CASSLGGMYNEQFF; DNA: TGTGCCAGCAGCCTCGGGGGGATGTACAATGAGCAGTTCTTC
V: TRBV5-1; size: -; J: TRBJ2-1; D: -; CDR3: CASSLEGPVFNEQFF; DNA: TGCGCCAGCAGCTTGGAGGGGCCAGTATTCAATGAGCAGTTCTTC
V: TRBV5-5; size: -; J: TRBJ1-1; D: -; CDR3: CASSHSYNTEAFF; DNA: TGTGCCAGCAGCCATAGCTACAACACTGAAGCTTTCTTT
V: TRBV19; size: -; J: TRBJ2-1; D: -; CDR3: CASSIVAAGRYNEQFF; DNA: TGTGCCAGTAGTATAGTAGCAGCGGGCCGCTACAATGAGCAGTTCTTC
V: TRBV19; size: -; J: TRBJ1-1; D: -; CDR3: CASSNTGNTEAFF; DNA: TGTGCCAGTAGTAACACAGGGAACACTGAAGCTTTCTTT
V: TRBV6-5; size: -; J: TRBJ1-1; D: -; CDR3: CASSYSRGRGEAFF; DNA: TGTGCCAGCAGTTACTCGAGGGGCAGGGGTGAAGCTTTCTTT
V: TRBV19; size: -; J: TRBJ2-1; D: -; CDR3: CASSNERNRGNEQFF; DNA: TGTGCCAGTAGTAACGAGCGGAACCGAGGGAATGAGCAGTTCTTC
V: TRBV6-5; size: -; J: TRBJ2-5; D: TRBD2; CDR3: CASSYSTAGGQETQYF; DNA: TGTGCCAGCAGTTACTCGACGGCGGGAGGACAAGAGACCCAGTACTTC
V: TRBV6-6; size: many; J: TRBJ1-2; D: -; CDR3: CASSPSPTGHYGYTF; DNA: TGTGCCAGCAGTCCAAGCCCCACAGGGCACTATGGCTACACCTTC
V: TRBV7-8; size: -; J: TRBJ2-1; D: -; CDR3: CASSGYNEQFF; DNA: TGTGCCAGCAGCGGATACAATGAGCAGTTCTTC
V: TRBV4-1; size: -; J: TRBJ1-1; D: -; CDR3: CASTVPGRNTEAFF; DNA: TGCGCCAGCACGGTTCCAGGGAGGAACACTGAAGCTTTCTTT
V: TRBV7-9; size: -; J: TRBJ2-1; D: -; CDR3: CASSFWLGNEQFF; DNA: TGTGCCAGCAGCTTTTGGCTAGGCAATGAGCAGTTCTTC
V: TRBV28; size: -; J: TRBJ2-4; D: TRBD1; CDR3: CAGQGDENIQYF; DNA: TGTGCCGGACAGGGTGATGAGAACATTCAGTACTTC
V: TRBV6-5; size: few; J: TRBJ1-1; D: TRBD1; CDR3: CATQGGNTEAFF; DNA: TGTGCCACCCAGGGGGGGAACACTGAAGCTTTCTTT
V: TRBV19; size: -; J: TRBJ2-3; D: -; CDR3: CASSFRDTSDTQYF; DNA: TGTGCCAGTAGTTTCCGGGACACTTCAGATACGCAGTATTTT
V: TRBV5-1; size: -; J: TRBJ2-5; D: TRBD1; CDR3: CASSLGQPQETQYF; DNA: TGCGCCAGCAGCCTGGGACAGCCCCAAGAGACCCAGTACTTC
V: TRBV7-9; size: many; J: TRBJ2-1; D: -; CDR3: CASSFYPSPVYNEQFF; DNA: TGTGCCAGCAGCTTTTATCCTAGCCCTGTTTACAATGAGCAGTTCTTC
V: TRBV9; size: -; J: TRBJ1-2; D: -; CDR3: CASSGGLPSLYGYTF; DNA: TGTGCCAGCAGCGGGGGACTCCCTTCTCTTTATGGCTACACCTTC
V: TRBV12-5; size: once; J: TRBJ2-7; D: -; CDR3: CASGLFQGRSAFEQYF; DNA: TGTGCTAGTGGTTTGTTCCAAGGGAGGTCGGCCTTCGAGCAGTACTTC
V: TRBV6-6; size: -; J: TRBJ2-7; D: -; CDR3: CASSPRAVYEQYF; DNA: TGTGCCAGCAGTCCCCGTGCAGTTTACGAGCAGTACTTC
V: TRBV29-1; size: -; J: TRBJ1-1; D: -; CDR3: CSVEAGGYAFF; DNA: TGCAGCGTCGAGGCTGGGGGGTATGCTTTCTTT
V: TRBV29-1; size: -; J: TRBJ1-4; D: -; CDR3: CSAGWSNEKLFF; DNA: TGCAGCGCAGGGTGGTCTAATGAAAAACTGTTTTTT
V: TRBV21-1; size: -; J: TRBJ2-7; D: -; CDR3: CASSLGGRSFYEQYF; DNA: TGTGCCAGCAGCCTAGGAGGACGTTCATTCTACGAGCAGTACTTC
V: TRBV6-4; size: once; J: TRBJ2-2; D: -; CDR3: CASSDTVLANTGELFF; DNA: TGTGCCAGCAGTGACACAGTGTTGGCGAACACCGGGGAGCTGTTTTTT
V: TRBV30; size: -; J: TRBJ2-5; D: TRBD1; CDR3: CAWKRTGVETQYF; DNA: TGTGCCTGGAAAAGGACAGGGGTGGAGACCCAGTACTTC
V: TRBV9; size: -; J: TRBJ2-7; D: -; CDR3: CASSVGGGTSYEQYF; DNA: TGTGCCAGCAGCGTAGGTGGAGGGACCTCCTACGAGCAGTACTTC
V: TRBV5-1; size: -; J: TRBJ2-3; D: -; CDR3: CASSLYGDQGTDTQYF; DNA: TGCGCCAGCAGCTTGTACGGGGATCAGGGCACAGATACGCAGTATTTT
V: TRBV7-6; size: -; J: TRBJ2-2; D: -; CDR3: CASSLGGTGELFF; DNA: TGTGCCAGCAGCTTAGGGGGAACCGGGGAGCTGTTTTTT
V: TRBV7-9; size: -; J: TRBJ2-1; D: -; CDR3: CASSLAGVYQFF; DNA: TGTGCCAGCAGCTTAGCGGGAGTCTATCAGTTCTTC
V: TRBV28; size: -; J: TRBJ2-7; D: TRBD2; CDR3: CASNLAGVGYEQYF; DNA: TGTGCCAGCAACTTAGCGGGAGTGGGCTACGAGCAGTACTTC
V: TRBV20-1; size: once; J: TRBJ1-2; D: -; CDR3: CSAGDYGYTF; DNA: TGCAGTGCTGGGGACTATGGCTACACCTTC
V: TRBV4-2; size: -; J: TRBJ2-7; D: TRBD1; CDR3: CASSLAVRTGGLGSYEQYF; DNA: TGTGCCAGCAGCTTAGCGGTGAGAACAGGGGGACTGGGGTCCTACGAGCAGTACTTC
V: TRBV28; size: -; J: TRBJ1-2; D: -; CDR3: CASSVGGANYGYTF; DNA: TGTGCCAGCAGTGTCGGGGGAGCTAACTATGGCTACACCTTC
V: TRBV9; size: -; J: TRBJ2-2; D: -; CDR3: CASSVARGELFF; DNA: TGTGCCAGCAGCGTAGCCCGGGGGGAGCTGTTTTTT
V: TRBV30; size: -; J: TRBJ2-1; D: TRBD2; CDR3: CAWSVLAGVDEQFF; DNA: TGTGCCTGGAGTGTATTAGCGGGAGTCGATGAGCAGTTCTTC
V: TRBV15; size: -; J: TRBJ1-1; D: -; CDR3: CATSLWGNTEAFF; DNA: TGTGCCACCAGCCTTTGGGGAAACACTGAAGCTTTCTTT
V: TRBV6-1; size: -; J: TRBJ2-7; D: TRBD2; CDR3: CASSEREGEAYEQYF; DNA: TGTGCCAGCAGTGAGCGGGAGGGCGAAGCCTACGAGCAGTACTTC
V: TRBV27; size: -; J: TRBJ2-7; D: -; CDR3: CASSFVDSSYEQYF; DNA: TGTGCCAGCAGTTTTGTGGACAGTTCCTACGAGCAGTACTTC
V: TRBV19; size: -; J: TRBJ2-1; D: TRBD1; CDR3: CASSIARTGRQEQFF; DNA: TGTGCCAGTAGTATTGCTCGGACAGGACGTCAAGAGCAGTTCTTC